The next 14 T cell receptor beta chains were all read from a single sample in a study of T cells in tuberculosis. Cells were sorted from thawed PBMC rested overnight and stained with GMM-loaded CD1B tetramer, viability dye and anti-CD3. C32 glucose monomycolate from Rhodococcus equi was loaded onto the CD1B tetramers. The assay was immunoSEQ multiplex PCR, and TCRdb's table has in-frame clones only and misses some. The repertoire holds around 60,000 clones, with roughly 79% as singletons. Sequences were obtained from CD1b-GMM tetramer-negative cells sorted from PBMCs. These TCRs come from an adult woman with latent tuberculosis.

This clone is termed medium-sized. The V call is TRBV23-1, the J call TRBJ1-2, with TRBD1 matching over 7 bases. TRBV23-1 is identified as an open reading frame with a role that is uncertain. The CDR3 totals 13 residues. Losses at the gene ends were 6 bases for V and 9 bases for J; bases not matched to a gene: 10. The CDR3 sequence: CASRGVRGLSYTF. For the CDR3, the DNA is TGCGCCAGCAGAGGGGTCAGGGGGTTAAGCTACACCTTC.

The CDR3 DNA follows: TGCGCCAGCAGCTTGGGGACAGGGATATCGGAGACCCAGTACTTC. This gives the protein CASSLGTGISETQYF. The gene calls are TRBV5-1 and TRBJ2-5; the match to TRBD1 covers 8 bases. Trimming took 0 bases from V and 5 from J; bases not matched to a gene: 6. Germline V gene lookup returns CDR1 SGHRS and CDR2 YFSETQ. This CDR3 contains 15 residues.

The chain combines TRBV2 with TRBJ1-1, with D unresolved. The CDR3 loop spans 13 amino acids. The germline V gene encodes CDR1 SNHLY and CDR2 FYNNEI. The germline V and J ends were trimmed by 7 bases and 1 base, with 10 bases remaining between them. CDR3 nucleotide sequence: TGTGCCAGCACCAGGCCGCGGAACACTGAAGCTTTCTTT. It yields the protein CASTRPRNTEAFF.

The chain links TRBV7-3 to TRBJ2-1, with a weak D call TRBD2 (5 bases). Germline V gene sequence: CDR1 SGHTA, CDR2 FQGTGA. V was clipped by 7 bases and J by 9 bases, with 13 bases between them. The CDR3 extends over 12 amino acids. The chain's CDR3 is CASNSAGTEQFF. DNA of the CDR3: TGTGCCAGCAACTCCGCGGGCACTGAGCAGTTCTTC.

This chain links TRBV6-5 with TRBJ2-7; 9 bases fit TRBD1. Germline V gives CDR1 MNHEY, CDR2 SVGAGI. The CDR3 consists of 16 residues. Trimming at V came to 0 bases and at J to 12 bases, leaving 15 bases not matched to a gene. The CDR3 sequence is CASSYSGGSGQGPPYF. CDR3 nucleotides: TGTGCCAGCAGTTACTCGGGTGGGTCGGGACAGGGCCCACCGTACTTC.

V and J are TRBV2 and TRBJ1-6; D gene unclear. The CDR3 sequence is 13 residues long. The V gene's germline CDR1 is SNHLY and CDR2 FYNNEI. V gave up 7 bases and J gave up 8 bases, with 12 bases separating them. CDR3 coding DNA: TGTGCCAGCACAGGCAAACCCGATTCACCCCTCCACTTT. Protein: CASTGKPDSPLHF.

The genes are TRBV29-1 and TRBJ2-3; TRBD2 matches 9 bases. The CDR3 runs to 16 residues. J gave up 9 bases and V 6 bases, and 19 bases lay outside the gene matches. Germline loops: CDR1 SQVTM, CDR2 ANQGSEA. CDR3 in amino acids: CSVPAGGGSASSTQYF. CDR3 sequence (DNA): TGCAGCGTACCGGCGGGGGGGGGCTCCGCCAGCTCGACGCAGTATTTT.

The rearrangement uses TRBV2 and TRBJ2-3, with TRBD1 as a possible D gene (5 bases). The CDR3 is 15 amino acids. Germline V CDR1 and CDR2: SNHLY, FYNNEI. The germline V and J ends were trimmed by 6 bases and 3 bases, with 16 bases remaining between them. Written as DNA, the CDR3 is TGTGCCAGCAGGTCCGGCAGGGTGGTTACAGATACGCAGTATTTT. It encodes CASRSGRVVTDTQYF. The full variable domain, in which reference TRBV2 and TRBJ2-3 provide the parts outside the CDR3, is EPEVTQTPSHQVTQMGQEVILRCVPISNHLYFYWYRQILGQKVEFLVSFYNNEISEKSEIFDDQFSVERPDGSNFTLKIRSTKLEDSAMYFCASRSGRVVTDTQYFGPGTRLTVL.

This sequence joins TRBV28 and TRBJ1-6; D may be TRBD1 (5 bases). CDR3 length: 14 amino acids. V was pared by 3 bases and J by 9 bases, with 12 bases between. Germline V gene data show CDR1 as MDHEN and CDR2 as SYDVKM. The CDR3 region is CASSFSGGGSPLHF. CDR3 nucleotide sequence: TGTGCCAGCAGTTTCTCCGGGGGGGGTTCACCCCTCCACTTT.

The chain couples TRBV27 to TRBJ2-7; weak D call: TRBD1 (6 bases). In germline, CDR1 is MNHEY, CDR2 SMNVEV (reference sequence). The CDR3 is 14 amino acids. Deletions cut 3 bases from V and 2 bases from J, with 11 bases between. The DNA of the CDR3 is TGTGCCAGCAGTTTTTTCGGACAGCCCTACGAGCAGTACTTC. Translation gives CASSFFGQPYEQYF.

The chain carries TRBV5-4 and TRBJ1-6, with 11 nucleotides matching TRBD1. Trimming at V came to 5 bases and at J to 7 bases, leaving 8 bases not matched to a gene. Per germline, CDR1 SGHNT and CDR2 YYREEE (reference sequence). The CDR3 has 16 residues. DNA of the CDR3: TGTGCCAGCAGATCTGGACAGGGGGCAAGGAATTCACCCCTCCACTTT. Its protein product is CASRSGQGARNSPLHF.

The chain employs TRBV6-1 and TRBJ1-2, with a weak D call TRBD1 (6 bases). Trimming cost V 1 base and J 8 bases, with 14 bases left between them. From germline, CDR1 is MNHNS and CDR2 SASEGT. The CDR3 length is 14 residues. CDR3 amino acids: CASSEVMGAAGYTF. The DNA of the CDR3 is TGTGCCAGCAGTGAAGTTATGGGGGCAGCGGGCTACACCTTC.

The chain couples TRBV6-1 to TRBJ2-3; D is perhaps TRBD2 (5 bases). Trimming removed 1 base from V and 1 base from J, with 18 bases in between. The CDR3 spans 18 residues. Germline CDR1 MNHNS, CDR2 SASEGT. DNA of the CDR3: TGTGCCAGCAGTGAAGAAGTCCGTCTAGCACGGGGCACAGATACGCAGTATTTT. It translates to CASSEEVRLARGTDTQYF.

The J gene is TRBJ2-1, the V gene TRBV5-1, with D maybe TRBD2 (6 bases). The CDR3 covers 14 residues. The V end was cut by 3 bases, the J end by 7 bases, with 14 bases between. Germline V lookup: CDR1 SGHRS, CDR2 YFSETQ. CDR3 nucleotides: TGCGCCAGCAGCTCGGGGGAGAGGGTAAATGAGCAGTTCTTC. It encodes CASSSGERVNEQFF.